These 20 T cell receptor beta chains were sequenced from one sample in a study of cytomegalovirus exposure and HLA in healthy donors. PCR used 60 Vbeta primers and 13 Jbeta primers. Using immunoSEQ multiplex PCR, the repertoire was profiled, and TCRdb retains in-frame clones only, with some absent. Found here are approximately 210,000 clones, roughly 87% of them singletons; the top ten hold about 6.4%. Material for sequencing was PBMCs. Receptor source: a man in his forties in good health and CMV-seropositive.

This CDR3 is CASSVGTARETQYF. CDR3 sequence (DNA): TGTGCCAGTAGTGTTGGGACAGCTCGCGAGACCCAGTACTTC. The chain combines TRBV19 with TRBJ2-5, with 7 bases aligning to TRBD1. The trim removed 5 bases at V and 5 bases at J, leaving 8 bases unmatched. Germline V lookup: CDR1 LNHDA, CDR2 SQIVND (reference sequence). The CDR3 sequence is 14 residues long.

V and J are TRBV15 and TRBJ2-3; 7 nucleotides match TRBD1. V lost 4 bases and J lost 4; bases outside the gene matches: 8. The germline V gene has CDR1 LNHNV and CDR2 YYDKDF (reference sequence). This CDR3 is built from 15 residues. The DNA for the CDR3 is TGTGCCACCAGCACCCGACAGGGTCGGGCAGATACGCAGTATTTT. Translation: CATSTRQGRADTQYF.

The rearrangement joins TRBV2 to TRBJ2-7; 11 bases line up with TRBD2. Germline V gene data show CDR1 as SNHLY and CDR2 as FYNNEI. This CDR3 comprises 16 residues. V lost 4 bases and J lost 1; bases outside the gene matches: 6. In nucleotides, the CDR3 is TGTGCCAGCAGTGGGCTAGCGGGAGGACCTTCCTACGAGCAGTACGTC. Protein sequence: CASSGLAGGPSYEQYV.

The chain has TRBV9 and TRBJ2-3, with 8 bases lining up with TRBD1. CDR3 length equals 15 residues. The germline gives CDR1 SGDLS, CDR2 YYNGEE. V lost 2 bases to trimming and J lost 0 bases; unmatched junction nucleotides: 2. The chain's CDR3 is CASSVRTGSTDTQYF. The CDR3 DNA sequence: TGTGCCAGCAGCGTCCGGACAGGGAGCACAGATACGCAGTATTTT.

The chain uses TRBV6-1 and TRBJ1-1; the D is unclear. The CDR3 loop spans 15 amino acids. Looked up from germline, CDR1 is MNHNS and CDR2 is SASEGT. V was cut by 2 bases and J by 1 base, with 11 bases left in between. The CDR3 coding sequence is TGTGCCAGCAGTGAAATGGGCAGTAAGAACACTGAAGCTTTCTTT. This codes for CASSEMGSKNTEAFF.

Worth noting for this clone: The germline gene is not matched at one end of the junction; a read error may be the cause. The rearrangement joins TRBV7-9 to TRBJ2-5; 15 nucleotides line up with TRBD2. CDR1 is SEHNR, CDR2 FQNEAQ, per germline (reference sequence). CDR3 length: 13 residues. The chain's CDR3 is CASSVPGLAGGDF. The CDR3 DNA sequence: TGTGCCAGCAGCGTCCCGGGACTAGCGGGAGGCGACTTC.

The chain is built from TRBV27 and TRBJ1-5; 7 bases fit TRBD1. V shed 3 bases, J shed 0 bases, and the junction held 8 bases outside the gene matches. This CDR3 is 17 amino acids long. CDR1 and CDR2 (germline): MNHEY, SMNVEV (reference sequence). The CDR3 bases are TGTGCCAGCAGTTTTTCAGGGGGACGGTATAGCAATCAGCCCCAGCATTTT. Translating gives CASSFSGGRYSNQPQHF.

V is TRBV6-5 and J is TRBJ2-7; 9 bases map to TRBD2. This CDR3 comprises 16 residues. V lost 0 bases to trimming and J lost 0 bases; unmatched junction nucleotides: 3. Germline V gene data show CDR1 as MNHEY and CDR2 as SVGAGI. Written as DNA, the CDR3 is TGTGCCAGCAGTTACTCAGCTAGCGGGACCTCCTACGAGCAGTACTTC. Protein sequence: CASSYSASGTSYEQYF.

The CDR3 is CASSRDRTGEQYF. DNA for the CDR3: TGTGCCAGCTCTCGCGACAGGACGGGCGAGCAGTACTTC. The gene calls are TRBV18 and TRBJ2-7, with D maybe TRBD1 (6 bases). This CDR3 comprises 13 residues. V was pared by 6 bases and J by 6 bases, with 15 bases between. Looked up from germline, CDR1 is KGHSH and CDR2 is LQKENI.

The gene calls are TRBV29-1 and TRBJ1-5, with D possibly TRBD1 on 6 matching bases. This CDR3 is 12 amino acids long. Trimming took off 6 bases at V and 6 bases at J, with 12 bases between the two ends. CDR1 and CDR2 (germline): SQVTM, ANQGSEA. CDR3 sequence reads: CSVAGAGQPQHF. The CDR3 DNA reads as TGCAGCGTAGCAGGGGCCGGTCAGCCCCAGCATTTT.

The chain couples TRBV27 to TRBJ2-7, with 15 nucleotides matching TRBD2. This CDR3 region has 16 residues. CDR1 is MNHEY, CDR2 SMNVEV, per germline (reference sequence). With V trimmed by 5 bases and J by 6 bases, 8 bases remained unmatched. CDR3 region: CASSLWTSGRGIEQYF. In nucleotides, the CDR3 is TGTGCCAGCAGTCTCTGGACTAGCGGGAGGGGAATCGAGCAGTACTTC.

V is TRBV29-1 and J is TRBJ1-1, with 7 bases identical to TRBD1. Germline CDR1 and CDR2: SQVTM and ANQGSEA. J lost 3 bases, V lost 7 bases, and 5 bases had no gene match. CDR3 length: 12 residues. CDR3 protein: CSARTGYTEAFF. The CDR3 DNA sequence: TGCAGCGCTCGGACAGGTTACACTGAAGCTTTCTTT.

This clone was seen only a few times. The chain has TRBV6-5 and TRBJ1-1; 7 bases fit TRBD1. The length of the CDR3 is 15 residues. The germline V gene has CDR1 MNHEY and CDR2 SVGAGI. Trimming took 0 bases from V and 2 from J; bases not matched to a gene: 3. The chain's CDR3 is CASSYSGTVNTEAFF. The DNA of the CDR3 is TGTGCCAGCAGTTACTCCGGGACAGTAAACACTGAAGCTTTCTTT.

The gene calls are TRBV27 and TRBJ2-1; TRBD2 aligns across 9 bases. Germline values: CDR1 MNHEY, CDR2 SMNVEV (reference sequence). CDR3 size: 14 residues. After removal of 6 bases from V and 5 bases from J, the junction contained 5 bases not matched to a gene. This chain's CDR3 is CASSRVAGDNEQFF. CDR3 nucleotides: TGTGCCAGCAGCAGGGTAGCGGGGGACAATGAGCAGTTCTTC.

The V gene is TRBV30, the J gene TRBJ2-7; 15 positions match TRBD2. CDR3 length: 14 residues. Germline CDR1 is GTSNPN and CDR2 is SVGIG (reference sequence). V dropped 2 bases and J dropped 6; count of bases not matched to a gene: 2. The CDR3 region is CAWSRTSGRGEQYF. As DNA, the CDR3 is TGTGCCTGGAGTAGGACTAGCGGGAGGGGCGAGCAGTACTTC.

CDR3 coding DNA: TGTGCCAGCAGCGATCCTAGGACAGGACTTTCCAGCTATATTGGCTACACCTTC. Translating it yields CASSDPRTGLSSYIGYTF. The V and J genes are TRBV11-2 and TRBJ1-2; 7 bases line up with TRBD1. CDR1 and CDR2 (germline): SGHAT, FQNNGV. The CDR3 spans 18 residues. The V gene end was trimmed by 5 bases and the J gene end by 7 bases; junction bases not matched to a gene: 22.

V usage is TRBV9 and J usage is TRBJ2-7; TRBD1 matches at 8 bases. Germline loops: CDR1 SGDLS, CDR2 YYNGEE. V lost 4 bases, J lost 2 bases, and 8 bases stayed unmatched. This CDR3 is built from 15 residues. Here the CDR3 DNA reads TGTGCCAGCAGCCCTCGTCAGGGGGCAACCTACGAGCAGTACTTC. Protein product: CASSPRQGATYEQYF.

This clone occurred a few times. It differs at one base from a far larger clone, so likely a read error. The chain has TRBV30 and TRBJ1-1, with no clear D. The CDR3 sequence is 12 residues long. Germline lookup yields CDR1 GTSNPN and CDR2 SVGIG (reference sequence). The V and J ends lost 4 bases and 8 bases respectively, with 14 bases between them. CDR3 DNA: TGTGCCTGGATTGAAGGGAGCCAAGAAGCTTTCTTT. Residues: CAWIEGSQEAFF.

The V and J genes are TRBV7-9 and TRBJ2-7; tentative D call: TRBD1 (5 bases). Germline V CDR1 and CDR2: SEHNR, FQNEAQ (reference sequence). V lost 8 bases to trimming and J lost 7 bases, with 18 bases between them. The CDR3 loop spans 13 amino acids. CDR3 protein: CASRLGRTREQYF. The DNA for the CDR3 is TGTGCCAGCCGTTTGGGGCGTACGCGGGAGCAGTACTTC.

The rearrangement links TRBV11-3 to TRBJ2-6, with 9 nucleotides matching TRBD1. Germline values: CDR1 SGHNT, CDR2 YENEEA. The CDR3 loop spans 15 amino acids. Germline trimming cut 6 bases from V and 4 bases from J; bases unmatched to any gene: 4. The CDR3 loop is CASRLQGAGANVLTF. The CDR3 DNA is TGTGCCAGCAGACTACAGGGGGCGGGGGCCAACGTCCTGACTTTC.